This T cell receptor beta chain originates from a study of shared clonotypes between healthy human individuals. Trimming took off 0 bases at V and 6 bases at J, with 15 bases between the two ends. CDR1 is LNHNV, CDR2 YYDKDF, per germline (reference sequence). The length of the CDR3 is 15 residues. TCRdb's table, derived via immunoSEQ multiplex PCR, lists solely in-frame clones and lacks some. The table shows fewer than 600,000 clones, with around 74% occurring only once. The rearrangement links TRBV15 to TRBJ2-7, with D possibly TRBD2 on 6 matching bases. Material: PBMCs. This TCR was sampled from a woman between 40 and 55 years old in good health. Some clones in this sample may be carry-over from other donors' samples. The CDR3 sequence: CATSRDRGGGFEQYF. The DNA for the CDR3 is TGTGCCACCAGCAGAGATAGGGGCGGAGGGTTCGAGCAGTACTTC.